This is a list of T cell receptor beta chains from one sample in a study of cytomegalovirus exposure and HLA in healthy donors. TCRdb's table, derived via immunoSEQ multiplex PCR, lists solely in-frame clones and lacks some. Among over 150,000 clones listed, about three quarters were seen once. The sequencing input was PBMCs. The receptors come from a woman in her thirties or forties in good health and CMV-seropositive. Both conserved end residues are part of each CDR3. The D gene is left open where the match is weak. The size field is filled for only some rows; it gives once, few, many or a size class.

cdr3_aa: CSQRGSSNLNQPQHF; cdr3_nt: TGTTCTCAGCGTGGGTCTTCAAACCTCAATCAGCCCCAGCATTTT; clone_size: NA; d_call: NA; j_call: TRBJ1-5; v_call: TRBV21-1
cdr3_aa: CASSRTGGDEKLFF; cdr3_nt: TGTGCCAGCAGCCGGACAGGGGGAGATGAAAAACTGTTTTTT; clone_size: once; d_call: TRBD1; j_call: TRBJ1-4; v_call: TRBV2
cdr3_aa: CASSGRDRDLEQYF; cdr3_nt: TGTGCCAGCAGCGGCCGGGACAGGGATCTCGAGCAGTACTTC; clone_size: once; d_call: TRBD1; j_call: TRBJ2-7; v_call: TRBV5-4
cdr3_aa: CSSSLTDSEQFF; cdr3_nt: TGTTCCAGCAGCTTAACTGACAGTGAGCAGTTCTTC; clone_size: few; d_call: NA; j_call: TRBJ2-1; v_call: TRBV7-9
cdr3_aa: CASSSSWRPYGYTF; cdr3_nt: TGTGCCAGCAGCTCCTCCTGGAGACCTTATGGCTACACCTTC; clone_size: NA; d_call: NA; j_call: TRBJ1-2; v_call: TRBV7-9
cdr3_aa: CASSPLDAGTGGSGYTF; cdr3_nt: TGCGCCAGCAGCCCCCTAGACGCCGGGACAGGGGGCAGCGGCTACACCTTC; clone_size: NA; d_call: TRBD1; j_call: TRBJ1-2; v_call: TRBV4-3
cdr3_aa: CASSYSGQGLTYEQYF; cdr3_nt: TGTGCCAGCAGTTACTCGGGACAGGGCTTAACCTACGAGCAGTACTTC; clone_size: NA; d_call: TRBD1; j_call: TRBJ2-7; v_call: TRBV6-5
cdr3_aa: CASSLEQTYGYTF; cdr3_nt: TGTGCCAGCAGCTTGGAACAGACCTATGGCTACACCTTC; clone_size: NA; d_call: NA; j_call: TRBJ1-2; v_call: TRBV5-4
cdr3_aa: CASSPAIQSYEQYF; cdr3_nt: TGTGCCAGCTCACCAGCCATCCAGTCCTACGAGCAGTACTTC; clone_size: NA; d_call: NA; j_call: TRBJ2-7; v_call: TRBV18
cdr3_aa: CASSSGTPVFYGYTF; cdr3_nt: TGTGCCAGCAGCTCCGGGACACCCGTCTTCTATGGCTACACCTTC; clone_size: NA; d_call: NA; j_call: TRBJ1-2; v_call: TRBV5-6
cdr3_aa: CASSLSQGAYEQYF; cdr3_nt: TGTGCCAGCAGCTTATCCCAGGGGGCCTACGAGCAGTACTTC; clone_size: NA; d_call: TRBD1; j_call: TRBJ2-7; v_call: TRBV7-9
cdr3_aa: CASSLSDWTGELFF; cdr3_nt: TGCGCCAGCAGCTTATCGGACTGGACCGGGGAGCTGTTTTTT; clone_size: NA; d_call: NA; j_call: TRBJ2-2; v_call: TRBV5-1
cdr3_aa: CASSPGHTANYGYTF; cdr3_nt: TGTGCCAGCAGCCCCGGACACACTGCTAACTATGGCTACACCTTC; clone_size: few; d_call: NA; j_call: TRBJ1-2; v_call: TRBV7-2
cdr3_aa: CASSAFQGATNEKLFF; cdr3_nt: TGTGCCAGCAGCGCCTTCCAGGGGGCGACTAATGAAAAACTGTTTTTT; clone_size: once; d_call: TRBD1; j_call: TRBJ1-4; v_call: TRBV7-9
cdr3_aa: CASSSDRVSYGYTF; cdr3_nt: TGTGCCAGCAGCTCGGACAGGGTTTCGTATGGCTACACCTTC; clone_size: NA; d_call: TRBD1; j_call: TRBJ1-2; v_call: TRBV7-9
cdr3_aa: CASTNTRNTEAFF; cdr3_nt: TGTGCCAGCACCAACACCCGGAACACTGAAGCTTTCTTT; clone_size: NA; d_call: NA; j_call: TRBJ1-1; v_call: TRBV27
cdr3_aa: CASRRTGYEAFF; cdr3_nt: TGTGCCAGCAGACGGACAGGGTATGAAGCTTTCTTT; clone_size: NA; d_call: TRBD1; j_call: TRBJ1-1; v_call: TRBV27
cdr3_aa: CASSLEERRTDTQYF; cdr3_nt: TGTGCCAGCAGCTTAGAGGAGCGGCGCACAGATACGCAGTATTTT; clone_size: once; d_call: NA; j_call: TRBJ2-3; v_call: TRBV7-2
cdr3_aa: CASSPSGGAVFF; cdr3_nt: TGTGCCAGCAGTCCTAGCGGGGGGGCGGTGTTCTTC; clone_size: once; d_call: TRBD2; j_call: TRBJ2-1; v_call: TRBV13
cdr3_aa: CASSPRQGAKETQYF; cdr3_nt: TGTGCCAGCAGCCCCAGACAGGGGGCGAAGGAGACCCAGTACTTC; clone_size: few; d_call: TRBD1; j_call: TRBJ2-5; v_call: TRBV7-2
cdr3_aa: CASSADTGILSEKLFF; cdr3_nt: TGTGCCAGCAGTGCTGACACAGGGATCCTAAGTGAAAAACTGTTTTTT; clone_size: NA; d_call: NA; j_call: TRBJ1-4; v_call: TRBV25-1
cdr3_aa: CASSLVPTRAAAGELFF; cdr3_nt: TGCGCCAGCAGCTTGGTTCCAACTAGAGCGGCGGCCGGGGAGCTGTTTTTT; clone_size: few; d_call: NA; j_call: TRBJ2-2; v_call: TRBV5-1
cdr3_aa: CASSRGGAENEKLFF; cdr3_nt: TGTGCCAGCAGCCGGGGGGGGGCGGAGAATGAAAAACTGTTTTTT; clone_size: NA; d_call: NA; j_call: TRBJ1-4; v_call: TRBV7-2
cdr3_aa: CASSASPGVGTDTQYF; cdr3_nt: TGTGCCAGCAGCGCCAGCCCAGGGGTAGGCACAGATACGCAGTATTTT; clone_size: NA; d_call: NA; j_call: TRBJ2-3; v_call: TRBV7-2
cdr3_aa: CASSQEVSSRRSPLHF; cdr3_nt: TGCGCCAGCAGCCAAGAGGTGTCGTCTCGGAGGTCACCCCTCCACTTT; clone_size: few; d_call: NA; j_call: TRBJ1-6; v_call: TRBV4-1
cdr3_aa: CAISSQGEAFF; cdr3_nt: TGTGCCATCAGTTCTCAGGGTGAAGCTTTCTTT; clone_size: NA; d_call: NA; j_call: TRBJ1-1; v_call: TRBV10-3
cdr3_aa: CSVQHDYEQYF; cdr3_nt: TGCAGCGTCCAACACGACTACGAGCAGTACTTC; clone_size: NA; d_call: NA; j_call: TRBJ2-7; v_call: TRBV29-1
cdr3_aa: CASRETGGINYGYTF; cdr3_nt: TGTGCCAGCAGGGAGACCGGAGGGATAAACTATGGCTACACCTTC; clone_size: few; d_call: NA; j_call: TRBJ1-2; v_call: TRBV11-2
cdr3_aa: CAWSLDSNNEQFF; cdr3_nt: TGTGCCTGGAGTTTGGACAGCAACAATGAGCAGTTCTTC; clone_size: NA; d_call: NA; j_call: TRBJ2-1; v_call: TRBV30